The rows below give T cell receptor beta chains drawn from one sample of a study of T cell changes during pregnancy in multiple sclerosis. Sequencing used immunoSEQ multiplex PCR; TCRdb keeps in-frame clones, though not all of them. The table has roughly 35,000 clones, about nine tenths seen once. The sample in question was CD8+ T cells from peripheral blood mononuclear cells, obtained in the first trimester of pregnancy. Every receptor here comes from a female donor with multiple sclerosis, enrolled in a pregnancy study. Each CDR3 is given with its conserved first and last residue. Fields, in order: J gene, D gene, V gene, clone size, CDR3 DNA, CDR3 protein. D genes are given only for firm matches. Only some rows state a clone size, as once, few, many or a class for expanded clones.

TRBJ2-1 - TRBV5-5 - TGTGCCAGCAGCTTGTGGGGGGACAATGAGCAGTTCTTC CASSLWGDNEQFF
TRBJ1-1 TRBD1 TRBV9 - TGTGCCAGCAGCGGAGTAGGAACAGGGGGAAGGGCTGAAGCTTTCTTT CASSGVGTGGRAEAFF
TRBJ2-7 - TRBV18 - TGTGCCAGCTCACCACCTAGTCGAACTGACGAGCAGTACTTC CASSPPSRTDEQYF
TRBJ2-7 TRBD1 TRBV19 - TGTGCCAGCCAGACAGGGTATTCGGACGAGCAGTACTTC CASQTGYSDEQYF
TRBJ2-1 - TRBV7-9 - TGTGCCAGCAGCTCTCTAGGGTTGGGGCACAATGAGCAGTTCTTC CASSSLGLGHNEQFF
TRBJ1-2 - TRBV15 - TGTGCCACCAGCAGGGCTGGGGCAAACTATGGCTACACCTTC CATSRAGANYGYTF
TRBJ2-3 - TRBV6-5 - TGTGCCAGCAGTGAAGACTTAGGGGTGGATACGCAGTATTTT CASSEDLGVDTQYF
TRBJ2-7 - TRBV27 - TGTGCCAGCAGTCTTCAGTACTCCTACGAGCAGTACTTC CASSLQYSYEQYF
TRBJ1-5 - TRBV2 - TGTGCCAGCAGTGAAGATGACAGGCCTTATAGCAATCAGCCCCAGCATTTT CASSEDDRPYSNQPQHF
TRBJ2-1 TRBD2 TRBV5-1 - TGCGCCAGCAGCCCTCGGGAGGGACTAGCGGGAGGGCCTTTTTTACGTTCCTACAATGAGCAGTTCTTC CASSPREGLAGGPFLRSYNEQFF
TRBJ1-2 - TRBV4-2 many TGTGCCAGCAGCTATCTCGGGGGCTACACCTTC CASSYLGGYTF
TRBJ2-7 TRBD1 TRBV5-6 - TGTGCCAGCAGCCTGGGACAGCAACTCTACGAGCAGTACTTC CASSLGQQLYEQYF
TRBJ2-3 - TRBV2 - TGTGCCAGCAGTGAATTGGCCCTGACAACCGCCACAGATACGCAGTATTTT CASSELALTTATDTQYF
TRBJ2-3 TRBD2 TRBV28 - TGTGCCAGCGTGGGGAGTAGCGGGAGGGCCACAGATACGCAGTATTTT CASVGSSGRATDTQYF
TRBJ2-7 TRBD1 TRBV7-9 - TGTGCCAGCAGTCCCGGGACAGGGAGATCCGAGCAGTACTTC CASSPGTGRSEQYF
TRBJ2-7 - TRBV7-9 medium-sized TGTGCCAGCAGCGACATTTCCCCAGTTCCCAAATCCTACGAGCAGTACTTC CASSDISPVPKSYEQYF
TRBJ1-2 - TRBV7-9 - TGTGCCAGCAGCCTAGAGGGAGTTCTCTATGGCTACACCTTC CASSLEGVLYGYTF
TRBJ2-2 TRBD1 TRBV14 - TGTGCCAGCAGCCTTCTGACAGGGCCCACCGGGGAGCTGTTTTTT CASSLLTGPTGELFF
TRBJ2-2 - TRBV15 few TGTGCCACCAGCGGGCACAGGGAAACCGGGGAGCTGTTTTTT CATSGHRETGELFF
TRBJ1-1 - TRBV25-1 - TGTGCCAGCAGTGATTTCGGGGGAAACACTGAAGCTTTCTTT CASSDFGGNTEAFF
TRBJ2-7 TRBD1 TRBV28 - TGTGCCAGCAATCGACAGGGGGCCCTCTACGAGCAGTACTTC CASNRQGALYEQYF
TRBJ2-5 TRBD1 TRBV27 - TGTGCCAGCAGTTTACTGCGGACAGGCCAAGAGACCCAGTACTTC CASSLLRTGQETQYF
TRBJ2-7 TRBD1 TRBV15 - TGTGCCACCAGCAGAGACCCATCACCGGGACAGGGGACCTACGAGCAGTACTTC CATSRDPSPGQGTYEQYF
TRBJ1-2 - TRBV7-6 - TGTGCCAGCAGCTTAGAGGCAGGGGACCGTGGCTACACCTTC CASSLEAGDRGYTF
TRBJ1-2 - TRBV30 - TGTGCCTGGATTGGACCGTCTTGGGAGAACTATGGCTACACCTTC CAWIGPSWENYGYTF
TRBJ2-1 TRBD2 TRBV27 few TGTGCCAGCAGTCCTAGCGGGGTTGAGCAGTTCTTC CASSPSGVEQFF